The 5 T cell receptor beta chains presented below share a single source sample, sequenced in a study of T cells in Graves' hyperthyroidism and ophthalmopathy (dated by TCRdb to between 2018 and 2021). Library preparation was by multiplex PCR. The run used an Illumina HiSeq 2000. Amplification of TCR beta CDR3 regions was carried out from RNA transcripts. The first round of RT-PCR for the TCR CDR3 was performed with the HTBI primer set and the Qiagen OneStep RT-PCR kit. In-frame beta chains were kept once TCRdb had trimmed the public reads at Q25 with fastp and called clones with MiXCR. Entries are consolidated by CDR3 protein sequence, retaining the most common genes and DNA. Present in this sample are around 420,000 distinct CDR3 sequences, roughly 13% of which were seen just once. Around 5.3% of the sample rests with the top ten. Sequences were obtained from blood. The receptors stem from a woman between 18 and 29 years old with Graves' hyperthyroidism.

The sample holds many counts of this clonotype. The CDR3 loop reads CASSTGTISYEQYF. The CDR3 region has the DNA TGTGCCAGCAGCACCGGGACAATCTCCTACGAGCAGTACTTC. The J gene is TRBJ2-7, the V gene TRBV9, with D maybe TRBD1 (6 bases). The length of the CDR3 is 14 residues. The germline V gene has CDR1 SGDLS and CDR2 YYNGEE. Deletions cut 4 bases from V and 0 bases from J, with 11 bases between. The full variable domain, its missing parts supplied by reference TRBV9 and TRBJ2-7, is DSGVTQTPKHLITATGQRVTLRCSPRSGDLSVYWYQQSLDQGLQFLIQYYNGEERAKGNILERFSAQQFPDLHSELNLSSLELGDSALYFCASSTGTISYEQYFGPGTRLTVT.

The table lists this clonotype with many counts. V usage is TRBV20-1 and J usage is TRBJ2-7, with TRBD1 identical over 11 bases. After removal of 2 bases from V and 2 bases from J, the junction contained 20 bases not matched to a gene. Germline V lookup: CDR1 DFQATT, CDR2 SNEGSKA (reference sequence). This CDR3 is built from 20 residues. CDR3 in amino acids: CSARPKGQGGDSGIAYEQYF. In DNA, the CDR3 is TGCAGTGCTAGACCTAAGGGACAGGGGGGAGATAGCGGGATAGCCTACGAGCAGTACTTC.

The chain is built from TRBV11-2 and TRBJ2-1; 9 nucleotides line up with TRBD2. This CDR3 is built from 16 residues. The V gene's germline CDR1 is SGHAT and CDR2 FQNNGV. V lost 7 bases, J lost 8 bases, and 15 bases stayed unmatched. The CDR3 DNA sequence: TGTGCCAGCATTCCTGGGGGGCGGGAGGGCCTCGATGAGCAGTTCTTC. Protein: CASIPGGREGLDEQFF.

V usage is TRBV4-1 and J usage is TRBJ2-7; 9 bases line up with TRBD2. The length of the CDR3 is 15 residues. The V gene end was trimmed by 1 base and the J gene end by 2 bases; junction bases not matched to a gene: 3. The germline V gene encodes CDR1 MGHRA and CDR2 YSYEKL. The CDR3: CASSQVTSGTYEQYF. CDR3 sequence (DNA): TGCGCCAGCAGCCAAGTGACTAGCGGAACCTACGAGCAGTACTTC.

The rearrangement links TRBV28 to TRBJ1-3, with D perhaps TRBD1 (5 bases). V was cut by 4 bases and J by 2 bases, with 12 bases left in between. The CDR3 contains 15 residues. Germline V lookup: CDR1 MDHEN, CDR2 SYDVKM. The chain's CDR3 is CASSSNGGTGNTIYF. CDR3 bases: TGTGCCAGCAGTTCGAACGGGGGGACTGGAAACACCATATATTTT.